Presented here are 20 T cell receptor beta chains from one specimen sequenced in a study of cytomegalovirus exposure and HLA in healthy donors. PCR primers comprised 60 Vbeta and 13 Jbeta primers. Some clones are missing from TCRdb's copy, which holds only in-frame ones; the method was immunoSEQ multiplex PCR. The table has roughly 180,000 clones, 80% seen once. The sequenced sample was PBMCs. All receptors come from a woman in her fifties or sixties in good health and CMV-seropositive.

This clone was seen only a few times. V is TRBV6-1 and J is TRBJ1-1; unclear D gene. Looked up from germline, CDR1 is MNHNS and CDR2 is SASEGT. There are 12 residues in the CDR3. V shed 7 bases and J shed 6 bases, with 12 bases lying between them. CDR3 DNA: TGTGCCAGCAACGAGAGGAGCGCTGAAGCTTTCTTT. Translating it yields CASNERSAEAFF.

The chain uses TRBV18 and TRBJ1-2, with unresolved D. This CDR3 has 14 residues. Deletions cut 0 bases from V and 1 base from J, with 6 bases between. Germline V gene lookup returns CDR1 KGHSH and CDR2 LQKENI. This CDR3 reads CASSPPNGNYGYTF. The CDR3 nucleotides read TGTGCCAGCTCACCACCGAACGGTAACTATGGCTACACCTTC.

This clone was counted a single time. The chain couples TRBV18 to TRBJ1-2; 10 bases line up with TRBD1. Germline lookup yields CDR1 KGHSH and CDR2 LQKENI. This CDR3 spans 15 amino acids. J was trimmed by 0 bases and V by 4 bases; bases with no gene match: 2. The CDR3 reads CASSLGQGANYGYTF. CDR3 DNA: TGTGCCAGCTCACTTGGACAGGGGGCTAACTATGGCTACACCTTC.

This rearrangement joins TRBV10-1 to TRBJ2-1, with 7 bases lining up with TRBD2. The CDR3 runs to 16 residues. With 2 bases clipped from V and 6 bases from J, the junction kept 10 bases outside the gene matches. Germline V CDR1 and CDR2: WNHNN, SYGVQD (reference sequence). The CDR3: CASSEPLGSGINEQFF. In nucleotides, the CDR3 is TGCGCCAGCAGTGAGCCCCTAGGCAGCGGGATCAATGAGCAGTTCTTC.

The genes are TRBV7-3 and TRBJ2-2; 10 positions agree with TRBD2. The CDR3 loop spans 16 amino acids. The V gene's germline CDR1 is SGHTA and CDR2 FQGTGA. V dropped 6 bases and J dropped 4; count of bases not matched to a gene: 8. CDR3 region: CASRDKREGFTGELFF. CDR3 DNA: TGTGCCAGCAGGGACAAGCGGGAGGGTTTCACCGGGGAGCTGTTTTTT.

The DNA for the CDR3 is TGTGCCAGCAGCTTAGAAATTCTACCGGGACAGGGCACCTACGAGCAGTACTTC. Translated: CASSLEILPGQGTYEQYF. The J gene is TRBJ2-7, the V gene TRBV11-3, with 9 bases that match TRBD1. V dropped 0 bases and J dropped 2; count of bases not matched to a gene: 11. This CDR3 region has 18 residues. In germline, CDR1 is SGHNT, CDR2 YENEEA. Combining the CDR3 with reference TRBV11-3 and TRBJ2-7 gives the whole variable domain EAGVVQSPRYKIIEKKQPVAFWCNPISGHNTLYWYLQNLGQGPELLIRYENEEAVDDSQLPKDRFSAERLKGVDSTLKIQPAELGDSAVYLCASSLEILPGQGTYEQYFGPGTRLTVT.

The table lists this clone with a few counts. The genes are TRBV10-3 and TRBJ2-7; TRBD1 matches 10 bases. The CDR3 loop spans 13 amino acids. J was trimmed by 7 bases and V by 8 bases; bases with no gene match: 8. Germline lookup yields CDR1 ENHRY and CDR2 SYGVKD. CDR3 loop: CAIRDRGFGEQYF. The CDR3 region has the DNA TGTGCCATCCGGGACAGGGGTTTCGGGGAGCAGTACTTC.

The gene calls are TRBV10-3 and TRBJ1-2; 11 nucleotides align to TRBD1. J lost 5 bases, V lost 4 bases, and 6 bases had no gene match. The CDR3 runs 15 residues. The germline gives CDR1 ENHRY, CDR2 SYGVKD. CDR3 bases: TGTGCCATCAGTGGCGGGACAGGGGGTTTATATGGCTACACCTTC. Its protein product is CAISGGTGGLYGYTF.

CDR3 in amino acids: CASSSQSDRSTDTQYF. CDR3 sequence (DNA): TGCGCCAGCAGCTCCCAGTCGGACAGAAGCACAGATACGCAGTATTTT. The chain has TRBV4-3 and TRBJ2-3; the D gene is possibly TRBD1 (6 bases). This CDR3 has 16 residues. Germline CDR1 is LGHNA and CDR2 is YSLEER. Deletions cut 5 bases from V and 0 bases from J, with 15 bases between.

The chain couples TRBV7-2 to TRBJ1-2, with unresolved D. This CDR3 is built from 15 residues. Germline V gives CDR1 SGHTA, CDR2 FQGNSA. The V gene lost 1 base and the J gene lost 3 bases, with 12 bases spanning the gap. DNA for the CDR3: TGTGCCAGCAGCTTAGGTAGTGCGTCGGACTATGGCTACACCTTC. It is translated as CASSLGSASDYGYTF.

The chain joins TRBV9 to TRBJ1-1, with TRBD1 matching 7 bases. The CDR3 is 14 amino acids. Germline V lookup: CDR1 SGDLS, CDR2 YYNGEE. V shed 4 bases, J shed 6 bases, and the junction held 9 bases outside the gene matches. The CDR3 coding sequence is TGTGCCAGCAGCCCAGGGGGTAATGGCCCTGAAGCTTTCTTT. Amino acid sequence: CASSPGGNGPEAFF.

In nucleotides, the CDR3 is TGCGCCAGCAGCACAGGGCCGCTAGGCTCCTACGAGCAGTACTTC. This encodes CASSTGPLGSYEQYF. The chain employs TRBV5-1 and TRBJ2-7; the D gene is possibly TRBD1 (6 bases). This CDR3 contains 15 residues. CDR1 and CDR2 from the germline V gene are SGHRS and YFSETQ. V was pared by 4 bases and J by 0 bases, with 14 bases between.

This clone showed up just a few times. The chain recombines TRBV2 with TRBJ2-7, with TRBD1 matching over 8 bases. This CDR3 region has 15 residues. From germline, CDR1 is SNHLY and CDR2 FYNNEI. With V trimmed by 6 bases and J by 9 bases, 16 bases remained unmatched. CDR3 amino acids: CASSPTGTGGLSQYF. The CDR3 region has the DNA TGTGCCAGCAGCCCAACCGGGACAGGAGGTCTTTCGCAGTACTTC.

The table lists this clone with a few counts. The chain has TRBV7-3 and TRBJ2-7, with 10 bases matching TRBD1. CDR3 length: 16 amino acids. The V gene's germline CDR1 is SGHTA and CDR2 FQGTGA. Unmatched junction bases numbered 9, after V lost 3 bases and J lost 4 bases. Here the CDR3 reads CASSFGPPGQGYEQYF. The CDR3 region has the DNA TGTGCCAGCAGCTTTGGGCCCCCGGGACAGGGGTACGAGCAGTACTTC.

This chain's CDR3 is CSVREASGGYTF. The CDR3 DNA reads TGCAGCGTCCGGGAGGCCTCCGGTGGCTACACCTTC. This chain joins TRBV29-1 and TRBJ1-2; D not resolved. Germline V CDR1 and CDR2: SQVTM, ANQGSEA. The CDR3 covers 12 residues. The germline V and J ends were trimmed by 6 bases and 7 bases, with 15 bases remaining between them.

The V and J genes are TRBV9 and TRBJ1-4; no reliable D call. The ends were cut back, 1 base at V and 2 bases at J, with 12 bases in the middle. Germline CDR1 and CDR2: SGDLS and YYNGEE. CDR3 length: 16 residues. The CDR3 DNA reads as TGTGCCAGCAGCGTATCATCGGGGTTGACTAATGAAAAACTGTTTTTT. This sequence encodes CASSVSSGLTNEKLFF.

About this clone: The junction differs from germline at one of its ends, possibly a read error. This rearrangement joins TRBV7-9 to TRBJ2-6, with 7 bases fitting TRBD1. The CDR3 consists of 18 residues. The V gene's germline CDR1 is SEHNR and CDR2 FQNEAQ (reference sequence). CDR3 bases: TGTTCCAGCATCCAAAAGGGGGCAGGGGCGGGTGGGGCCAACGTCCTGACTTTC. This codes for CSSIQKGAGAGGANVLTF.

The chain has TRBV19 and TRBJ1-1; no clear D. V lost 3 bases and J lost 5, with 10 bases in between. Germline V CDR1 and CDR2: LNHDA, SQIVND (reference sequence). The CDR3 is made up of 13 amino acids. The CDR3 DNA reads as TGTGCCAGTAGTATTCTACTACGGACTGAAGCTTTCTTT. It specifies CASSILLRTEAFF.

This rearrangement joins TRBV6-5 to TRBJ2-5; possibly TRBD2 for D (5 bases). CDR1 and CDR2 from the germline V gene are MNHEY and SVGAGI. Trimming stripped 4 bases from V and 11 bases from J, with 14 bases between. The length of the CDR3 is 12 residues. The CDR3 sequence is CASSSGVGEQYF. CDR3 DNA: TGTGCCAGCAGTTCCGGGGTTGGGGAGCAGTACTTC.

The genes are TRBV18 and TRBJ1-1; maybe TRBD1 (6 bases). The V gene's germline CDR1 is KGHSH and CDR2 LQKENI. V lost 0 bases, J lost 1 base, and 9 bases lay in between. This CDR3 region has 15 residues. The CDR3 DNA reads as TGTGCCAGCTCACCACCGGCCAGGGGGAACACTGAAGCTTTCTTT. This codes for CASSPPARGNTEAFF.